This T cell receptor beta chain was identified during a study of PD-L1 blockade in urothelial cancer. Overall study context: Atezolizumab at 1,200 mg intravenously every 3 weeks was started by patients in about 2014. Blood drawn 3 weeks (second dose) and 6 weeks after treatment start was analyzed. Researchers found blood samples held a median of 141,255 T cells.

The method was immunoSEQ multiplex PCR; TCRdb's version includes in-frame clones alone and lacks a portion of them. The data hold about 29,000 clones, with over 75% observed a single time. This CDR3 has 18 residues. The V segment lost 4 bases and the J segment 5 bases; nucleotides outside the gene matches: 11. Germline V gives CDR1 SGHAT, CDR2 FQNNGV. The sample here was PBMCs, taken around atezolizumab (anti-PD-L1) treatment. This sequence was found in a man in his fifties or sixties with urothelial cancer. V gene TRBV11-2 combines with J gene TRBJ2-5; 15 bases agree with TRBD2. This CDR3 is CASSSGLAGGPSSETQYF. The CDR3 nucleotides read TGTGCCAGCAGCTCCGGACTAGCGGGAGGGCCCTCTTCCGAGACCCAGTACTTC.